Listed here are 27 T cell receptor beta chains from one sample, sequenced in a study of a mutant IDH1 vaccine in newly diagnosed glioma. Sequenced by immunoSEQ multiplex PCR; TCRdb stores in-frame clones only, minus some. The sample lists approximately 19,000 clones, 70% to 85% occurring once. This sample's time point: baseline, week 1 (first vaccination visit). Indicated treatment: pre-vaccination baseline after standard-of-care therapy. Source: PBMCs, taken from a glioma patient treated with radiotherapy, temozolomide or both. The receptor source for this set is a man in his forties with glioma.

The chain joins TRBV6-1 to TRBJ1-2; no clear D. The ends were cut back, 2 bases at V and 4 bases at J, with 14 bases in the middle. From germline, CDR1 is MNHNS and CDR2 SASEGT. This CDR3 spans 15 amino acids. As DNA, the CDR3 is TGTGCCAGCAGTGAAACGGAGTCAACGGTCTATGGCTACACCTTC. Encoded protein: CASSETESTVYGYTF.

CDR3 amino acids: CAWNLQGAGNTIYF. The CDR3 region has the DNA TGTGCCTGGAACCTCCAGGGAGCTGGAAACACCATATATTTT. V usage is TRBV30 and J usage is TRBJ1-3, with D perhaps TRBD1 (5 bases). V was cut by 4 bases and J by 2 bases, with 12 bases left in between. In germline, CDR1 is GTSNPN, CDR2 SVGIG (reference sequence). This CDR3 region has 14 residues.

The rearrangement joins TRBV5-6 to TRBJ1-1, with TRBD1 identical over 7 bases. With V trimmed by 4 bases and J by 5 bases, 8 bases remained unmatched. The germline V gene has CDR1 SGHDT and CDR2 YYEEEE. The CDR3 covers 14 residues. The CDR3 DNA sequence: TGTGCCAGCAGCGGAAACAGGGGAAAGACTGAAGCTTTCTTT. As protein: CASSGNRGKTEAFF.

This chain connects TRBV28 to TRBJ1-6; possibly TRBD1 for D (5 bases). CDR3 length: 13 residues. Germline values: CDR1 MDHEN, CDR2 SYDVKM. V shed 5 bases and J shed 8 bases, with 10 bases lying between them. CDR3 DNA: TGTGCCAGCAGTGGGGGACTCTATTCACCCCTCCACTTT. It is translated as CASSGGLYSPLHF.

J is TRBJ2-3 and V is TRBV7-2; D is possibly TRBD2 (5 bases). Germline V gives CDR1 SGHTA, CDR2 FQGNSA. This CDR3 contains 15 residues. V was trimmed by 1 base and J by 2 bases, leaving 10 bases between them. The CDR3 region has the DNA TGTGCCAGCAGCTTAGGCCGGGGTTCCACAGATACGCAGTATTTT. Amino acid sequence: CASSLGRGSTDTQYF.

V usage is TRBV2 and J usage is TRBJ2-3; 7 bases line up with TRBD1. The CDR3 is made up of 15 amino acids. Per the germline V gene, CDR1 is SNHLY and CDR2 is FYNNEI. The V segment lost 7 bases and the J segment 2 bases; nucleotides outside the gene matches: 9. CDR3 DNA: TGTGCCAGCAATCGGGACAGTTTTTTCACAGATACGCAGTATTTT. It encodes CASNRDSFFTDTQYF.

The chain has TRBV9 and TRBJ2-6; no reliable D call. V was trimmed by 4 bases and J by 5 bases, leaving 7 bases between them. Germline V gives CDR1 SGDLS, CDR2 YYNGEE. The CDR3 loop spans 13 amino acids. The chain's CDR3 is CASSTNRANVLTF. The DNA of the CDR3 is TGTGCCAGCAGCACGAACCGGGCCAACGTCCTGACTTTC.

The CDR3 DNA sequence: TGTGCCAGCAGCTTGGTTGAGGAGGCACCCCTCCACTTT. Translating it yields CASSLVEEAPLHF. This chain links TRBV5-4 with TRBJ1-6; the D is unclear. Germline V gene data show CDR1 as SGHNT and CDR2 as YYREEE (reference sequence). This CDR3 contains 13 residues. Trimming left V 0 bases short and J 11 bases short, with 9 bases between.

DNA for the CDR3: TGTGCCACCAGCAGATATACAGGGCTGAACACTGAAGCTTTCTTT. Translated: CATSRYTGLNTEAFF. V usage is TRBV15 and J usage is TRBJ1-1, with D possibly TRBD1 on 6 matching bases. The CDR3 is made up of 15 amino acids. V was shortened by 2 bases and J by 0 bases, with 10 bases between the two germline ends. Germline-derived CDR1 and CDR2 are LNHNV and YYDKDF (reference sequence).

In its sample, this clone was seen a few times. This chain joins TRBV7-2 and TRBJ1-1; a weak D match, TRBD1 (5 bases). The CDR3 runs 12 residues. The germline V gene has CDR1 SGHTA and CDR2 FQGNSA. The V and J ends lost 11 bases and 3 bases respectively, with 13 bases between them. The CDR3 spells CAGGRVDTEAFF. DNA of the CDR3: TGTGCCGGAGGCAGGGTAGACACTGAAGCTTTCTTT.

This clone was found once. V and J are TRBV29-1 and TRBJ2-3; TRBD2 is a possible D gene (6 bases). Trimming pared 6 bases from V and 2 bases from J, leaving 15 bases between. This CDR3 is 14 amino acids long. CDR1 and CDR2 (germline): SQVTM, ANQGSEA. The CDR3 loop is CSVTLAGTTDTQYF. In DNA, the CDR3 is TGCAGCGTAACCCTGGCGGGAACCACAGATACGCAGTATTTT.

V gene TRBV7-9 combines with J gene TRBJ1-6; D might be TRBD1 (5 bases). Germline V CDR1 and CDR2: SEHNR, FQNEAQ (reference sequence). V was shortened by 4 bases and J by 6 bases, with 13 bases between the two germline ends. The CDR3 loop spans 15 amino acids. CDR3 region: CASSWGSLINSPLHF. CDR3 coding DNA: TGTGCCAGCAGCTGGGGGAGTCTTATTAATTCACCCCTCCACTTT.

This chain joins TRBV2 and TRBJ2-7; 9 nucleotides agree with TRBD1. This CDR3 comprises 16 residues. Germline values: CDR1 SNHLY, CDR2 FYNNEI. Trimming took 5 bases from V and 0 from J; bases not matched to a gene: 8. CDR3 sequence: CASSKEPGQGSYEQYV. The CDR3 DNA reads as TGTGCCAGCAGTAAAGAACCGGGACAGGGCTCCTACGAGCAGTACGTC.

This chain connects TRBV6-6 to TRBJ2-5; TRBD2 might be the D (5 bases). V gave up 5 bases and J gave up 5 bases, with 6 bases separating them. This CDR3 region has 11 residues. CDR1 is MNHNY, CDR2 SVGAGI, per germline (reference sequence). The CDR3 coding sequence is TGTGCCAGCAGTCGAGGGGAGACCCAGTACTTC. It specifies CASSRGETQYF.

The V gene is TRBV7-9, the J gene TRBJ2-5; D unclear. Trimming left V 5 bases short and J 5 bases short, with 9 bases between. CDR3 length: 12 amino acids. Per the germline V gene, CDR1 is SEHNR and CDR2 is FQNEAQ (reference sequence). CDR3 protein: CASSPLKETQYF. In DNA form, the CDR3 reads TGTGCCAGCAGCCCCTTAAAGGAGACCCAGTACTTC.

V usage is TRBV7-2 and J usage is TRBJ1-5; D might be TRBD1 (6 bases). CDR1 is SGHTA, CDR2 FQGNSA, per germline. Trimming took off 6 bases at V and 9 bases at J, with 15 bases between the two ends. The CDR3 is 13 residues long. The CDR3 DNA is TGTGCCAGCAGTCTTACAGGGTCCGGGCCCCAGCATTTT. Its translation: CASSLTGSGPQHF.

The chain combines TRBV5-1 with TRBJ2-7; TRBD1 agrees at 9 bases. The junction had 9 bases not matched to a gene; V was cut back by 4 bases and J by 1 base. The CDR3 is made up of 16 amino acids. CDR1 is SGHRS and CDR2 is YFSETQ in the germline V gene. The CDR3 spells CASSSTGTGISYEQYF. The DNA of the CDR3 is TGCGCCAGCAGCAGCACCGGGACAGGGATATCCTACGAGCAGTACTTC.

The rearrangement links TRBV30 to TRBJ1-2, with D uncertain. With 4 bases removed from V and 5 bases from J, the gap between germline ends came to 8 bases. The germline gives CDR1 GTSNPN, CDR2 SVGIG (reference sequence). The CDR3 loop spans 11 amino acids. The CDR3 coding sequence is TGTGCCTGGATTGTGGCTTATGGCTACACCTTC. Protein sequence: CAWIVAYGYTF.

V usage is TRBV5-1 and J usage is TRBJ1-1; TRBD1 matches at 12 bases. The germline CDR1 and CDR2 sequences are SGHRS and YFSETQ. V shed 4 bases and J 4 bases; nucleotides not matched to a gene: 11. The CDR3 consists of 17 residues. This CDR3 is CASSGLGQGARGTEAFF. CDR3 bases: TGCGCCAGCAGCGGACTGGGACAGGGGGCGCGGGGCACTGAAGCTTTCTTT.

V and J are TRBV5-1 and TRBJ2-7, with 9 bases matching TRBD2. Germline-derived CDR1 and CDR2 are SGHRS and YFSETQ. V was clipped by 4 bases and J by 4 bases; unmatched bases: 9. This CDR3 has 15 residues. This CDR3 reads CASSPAPTSGYEQYF. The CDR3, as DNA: TGCGCCAGCAGCCCCGCCCCTACTAGCGGGTACGAGCAGTACTTC.

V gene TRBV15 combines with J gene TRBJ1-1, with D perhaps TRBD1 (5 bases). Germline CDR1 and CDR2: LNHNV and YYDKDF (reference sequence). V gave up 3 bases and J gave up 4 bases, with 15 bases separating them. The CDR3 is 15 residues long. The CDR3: CATSSPGRAITEAFF. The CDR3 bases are TGTGCCACCAGCAGTCCCGGCAGGGCGATCACTGAAGCTTTCTTT.

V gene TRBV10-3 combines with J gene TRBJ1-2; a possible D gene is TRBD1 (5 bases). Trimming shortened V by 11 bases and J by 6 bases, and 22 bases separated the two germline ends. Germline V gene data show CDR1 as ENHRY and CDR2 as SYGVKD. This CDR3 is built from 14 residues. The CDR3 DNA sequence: TGTGCCTCGAAATCGGGACCGCGGGGGGATGGCTACACCTTC. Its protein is CASKSGPRGDGYTF.

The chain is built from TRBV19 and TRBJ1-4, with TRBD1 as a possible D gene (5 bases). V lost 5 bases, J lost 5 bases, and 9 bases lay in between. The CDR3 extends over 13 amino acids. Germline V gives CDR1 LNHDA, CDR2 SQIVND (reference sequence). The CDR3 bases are TGTGCCAGTAGTGGGCAGGGAAATGAAAAACTGTTTTTT. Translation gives CASSGQGNEKLFF.

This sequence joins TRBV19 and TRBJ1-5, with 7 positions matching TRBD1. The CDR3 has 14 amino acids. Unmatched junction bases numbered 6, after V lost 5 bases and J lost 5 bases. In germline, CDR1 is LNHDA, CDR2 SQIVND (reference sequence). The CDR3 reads CASSEGQLYQPQHF. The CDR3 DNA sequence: TGTGCCAGTAGTGAGGGACAGCTTTATCAGCCCCAGCATTTT.

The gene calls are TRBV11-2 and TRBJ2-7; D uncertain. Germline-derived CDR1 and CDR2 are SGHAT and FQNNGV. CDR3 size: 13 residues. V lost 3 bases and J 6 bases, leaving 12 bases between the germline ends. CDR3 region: CASSFSLLREQYV. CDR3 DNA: TGTGCCAGCAGCTTTTCTTTGCTTCGCGAGCAGTACGTC.

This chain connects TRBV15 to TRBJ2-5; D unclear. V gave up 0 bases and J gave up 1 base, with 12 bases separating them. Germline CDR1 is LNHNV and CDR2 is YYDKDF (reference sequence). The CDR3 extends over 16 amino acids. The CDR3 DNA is TGTGCCACCAGCAGAGATGTCTCCCAACCCCAAGAGACCCAGTACTTC. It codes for CATSRDVSQPQETQYF.

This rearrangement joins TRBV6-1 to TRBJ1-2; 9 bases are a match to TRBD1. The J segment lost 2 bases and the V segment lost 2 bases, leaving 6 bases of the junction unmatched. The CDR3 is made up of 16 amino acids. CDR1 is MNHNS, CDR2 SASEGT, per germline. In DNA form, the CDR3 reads TGTGCCAGCAGTGAATCACGGACAGGGGTGAACTATGGCTACACCTTC. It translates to CASSESRTGVNYGYTF.